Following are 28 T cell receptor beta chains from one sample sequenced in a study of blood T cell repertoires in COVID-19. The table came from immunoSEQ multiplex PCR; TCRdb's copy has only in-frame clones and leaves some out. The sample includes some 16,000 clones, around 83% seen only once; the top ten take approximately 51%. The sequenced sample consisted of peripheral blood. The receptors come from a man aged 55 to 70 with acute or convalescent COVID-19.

The CDR3 here is CASSPYSGSSYEQYF. The CDR3 DNA is TGTGCCAGCAGTCCTTATAGCGGGAGCTCCTACGAGCAGTACTTC. V and J are TRBV6-5 and TRBJ2-7, with 9 bases lining up with TRBD2. Germline V gives CDR1 MNHEY, CDR2 SVGAGI. The CDR3 contains 15 residues. The junction had 5 bases not matched to a gene; V was cut back by 5 bases and J by 0 bases.

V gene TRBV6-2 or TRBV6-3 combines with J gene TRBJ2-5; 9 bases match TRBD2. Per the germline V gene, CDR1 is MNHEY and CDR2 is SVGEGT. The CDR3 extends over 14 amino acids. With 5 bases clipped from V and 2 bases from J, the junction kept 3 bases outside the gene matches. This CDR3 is CASSMSGGQETQYF. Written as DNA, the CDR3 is TGTGCCAGCAGTATGAGCGGGGGGCAAGAGACCCAGTACTTC.

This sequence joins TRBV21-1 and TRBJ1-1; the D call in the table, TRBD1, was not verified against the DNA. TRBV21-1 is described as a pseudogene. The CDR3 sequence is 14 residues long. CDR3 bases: TGTGCCAGCAGCAAGGACAGCACCAACACTGAAGCTTTCTTT. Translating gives CASSKDSTNTEAFF.

This CDR3 is CATGGQDYEAFF. In DNA, the CDR3 is TGTGCCACTGGGGGACAGGATTACGAAGCTTTCTTT. V and J are TRBV28 and TRBJ1-1, with TRBD1 identical over 8 bases. This CDR3 has 12 residues. In germline, CDR1 is MDHEN, CDR2 SYDVKM. The junction had 9 bases not matched to a gene; V was cut back by 10 bases and J by 8 bases.

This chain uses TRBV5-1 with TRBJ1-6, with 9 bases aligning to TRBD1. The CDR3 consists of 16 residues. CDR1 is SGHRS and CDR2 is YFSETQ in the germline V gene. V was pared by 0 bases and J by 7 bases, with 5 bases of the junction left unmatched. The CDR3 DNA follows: TGCGCCAGCAGCTTGGCCGGACAGGGGTGGAATTCACCCCTCCACTTT. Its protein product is CASSLAGQGWNSPLHF.

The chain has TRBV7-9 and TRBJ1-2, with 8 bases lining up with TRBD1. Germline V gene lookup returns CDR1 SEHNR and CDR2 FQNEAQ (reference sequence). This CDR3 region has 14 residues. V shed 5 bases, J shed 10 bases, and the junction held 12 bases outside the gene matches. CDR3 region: CASSGRTGLGDYTF. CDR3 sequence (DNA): TGTGCCAGCAGCGGGCGGACAGGGTTGGGAGACTACACCTTC.

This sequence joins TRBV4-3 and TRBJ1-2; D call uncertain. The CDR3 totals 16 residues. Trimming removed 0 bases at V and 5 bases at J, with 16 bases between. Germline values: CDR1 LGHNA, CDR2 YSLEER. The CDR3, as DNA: TGCGCCAGCAGCCAAGATATGAGAGGGTTCCAATATGGCTACACCTTC. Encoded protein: CASSQDMRGFQYGYTF.

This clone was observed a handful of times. CDR3 sequence: CASSQETGDYGYTF. CDR3 DNA sequence: TGCGCCAGCAGCCAAGAAACAGGGGACTATGGCTACACCTTC. The chain has TRBV4-3 and TRBJ1-2; the match to TRBD1 covers 7 bases. Germline V gives CDR1 LGHNA, CDR2 YSLEER. J lost 3 bases, V lost 0 bases, and 1 base had no gene match. The CDR3 sequence is 14 residues long.

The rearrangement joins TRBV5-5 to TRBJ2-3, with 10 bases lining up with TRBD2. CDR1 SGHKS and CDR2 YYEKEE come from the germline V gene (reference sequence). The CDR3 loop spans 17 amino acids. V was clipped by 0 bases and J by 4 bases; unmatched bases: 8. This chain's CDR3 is CASSLALAGAGADTQYF. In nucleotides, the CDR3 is TGTGCCAGCAGCTTGGCCCTAGCGGGAGCCGGGGCAGATACGCAGTATTTT.

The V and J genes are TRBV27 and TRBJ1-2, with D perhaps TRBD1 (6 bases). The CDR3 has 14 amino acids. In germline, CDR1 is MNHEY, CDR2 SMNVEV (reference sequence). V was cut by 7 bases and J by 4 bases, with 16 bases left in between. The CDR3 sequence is CASTPDRNFYGYTF. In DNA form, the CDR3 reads TGTGCCAGCACCCCTGACAGGAACTTCTATGGCTACACCTTC.

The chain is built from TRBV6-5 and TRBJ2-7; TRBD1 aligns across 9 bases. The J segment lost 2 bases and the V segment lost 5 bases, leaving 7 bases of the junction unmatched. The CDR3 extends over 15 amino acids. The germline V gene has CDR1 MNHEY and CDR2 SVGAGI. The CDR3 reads CASSPFGTGTYEQYF. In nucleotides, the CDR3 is TGTGCCAGCAGTCCTTTCGGGACAGGGACCTACGAGCAGTACTTC.

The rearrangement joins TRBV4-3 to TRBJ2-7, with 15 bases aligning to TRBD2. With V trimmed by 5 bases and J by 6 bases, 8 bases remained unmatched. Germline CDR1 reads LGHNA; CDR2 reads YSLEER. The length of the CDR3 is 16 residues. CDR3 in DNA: TGCGCCAGCAGCTTGGGACTAGCGGGGGGAAGGACCGAGCAGTACTTC. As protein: CASSLGLAGGRTEQYF.

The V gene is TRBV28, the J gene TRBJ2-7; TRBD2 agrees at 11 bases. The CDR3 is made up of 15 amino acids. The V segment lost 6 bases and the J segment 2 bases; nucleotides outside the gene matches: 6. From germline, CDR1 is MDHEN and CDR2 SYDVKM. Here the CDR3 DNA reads TGTGCCAGCAGCCCTACGACTAGCGGGGCCTACGAGCAGTACTTC. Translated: CASSPTTSGAYEQYF.

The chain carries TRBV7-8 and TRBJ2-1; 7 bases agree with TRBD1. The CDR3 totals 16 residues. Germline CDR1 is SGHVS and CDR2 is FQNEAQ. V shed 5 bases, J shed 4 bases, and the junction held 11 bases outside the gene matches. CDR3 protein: CASSTRQGFVYNEQFF. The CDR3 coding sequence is TGTGCCAGCAGCACACGACAGGGATTTGTGTACAATGAGCAGTTCTTC.

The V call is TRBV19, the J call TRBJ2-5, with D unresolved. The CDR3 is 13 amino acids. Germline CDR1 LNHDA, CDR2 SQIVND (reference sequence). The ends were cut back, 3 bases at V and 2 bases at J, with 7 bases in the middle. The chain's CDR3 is CASSIPPQETQYF. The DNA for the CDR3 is TGTGCCAGTAGTATCCCCCCGCAAGAGACCCAGTACTTC. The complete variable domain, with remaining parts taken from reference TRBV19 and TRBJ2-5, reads DGGITQSPKYLFRKEGQNVTLSCEQNLNHDAMYWYRQDPGQGLRLIYYSQIVNDFQKGDIAEGYSVSREKKESFPLTVTSAQKNPTAFYLCASSIPPQETQYFGPGTRLLVL.

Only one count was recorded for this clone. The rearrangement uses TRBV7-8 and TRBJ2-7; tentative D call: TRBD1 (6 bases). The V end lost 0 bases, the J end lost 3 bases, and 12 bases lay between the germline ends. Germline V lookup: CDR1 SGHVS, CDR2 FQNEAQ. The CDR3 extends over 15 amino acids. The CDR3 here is CASSLALDSLYEQYF. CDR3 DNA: TGTGCCAGCAGCTTAGCGTTGGACAGTCTCTACGAGCAGTACTTC.

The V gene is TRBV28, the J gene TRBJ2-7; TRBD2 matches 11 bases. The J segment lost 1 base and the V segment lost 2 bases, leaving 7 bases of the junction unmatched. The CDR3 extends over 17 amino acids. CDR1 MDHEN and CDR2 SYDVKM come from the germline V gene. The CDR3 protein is CASSLNSGGVWSYEQYF. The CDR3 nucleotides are TGTGCCAGCAGTTTAAATAGCGGGGGGGTTTGGTCCTACGAGCAGTACTTC. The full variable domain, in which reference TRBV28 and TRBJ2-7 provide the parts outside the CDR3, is DVKVTQSSRYLVKRTGEKVFLECVQDMDHENMFWYRQDPGLGLRLIYFSYDVKMKEKGDIPEGYSVSREKKERFSLILESASTNQTSMYLCASSLNSGGVWSYEQYFGPGTRLTVT.

CDR3 loop: CASSKANLDRRPYEQYF. CDR3 bases: TGTGCCAGCAGCAAGGCCAACTTGGACAGACGACCCTACGAGCAGTACTTC. The V gene is TRBV21-1, the J gene TRBJ2-7; TRBD1, the table's D call, was not compared with the DNA. TRBV21-1 is deemed a pseudogene. The CDR3 is 17 residues long.

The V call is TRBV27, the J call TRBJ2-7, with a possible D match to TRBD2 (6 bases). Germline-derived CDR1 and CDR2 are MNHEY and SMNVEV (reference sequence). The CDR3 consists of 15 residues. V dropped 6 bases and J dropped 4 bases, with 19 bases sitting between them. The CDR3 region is CASRPLSGRTYEQYF. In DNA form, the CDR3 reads TGTGCCAGCAGACCTCTTAGCGGCCGAACGTACGAGCAGTACTTC.

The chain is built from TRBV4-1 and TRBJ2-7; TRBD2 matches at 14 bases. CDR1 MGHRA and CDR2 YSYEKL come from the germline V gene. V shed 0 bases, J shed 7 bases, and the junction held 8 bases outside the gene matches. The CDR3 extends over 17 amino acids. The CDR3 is CASSQDRGTSGRGEQYF. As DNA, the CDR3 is TGCGCCAGCAGCCAAGATAGAGGGACTAGCGGGAGAGGGGAGCAGTACTTC.

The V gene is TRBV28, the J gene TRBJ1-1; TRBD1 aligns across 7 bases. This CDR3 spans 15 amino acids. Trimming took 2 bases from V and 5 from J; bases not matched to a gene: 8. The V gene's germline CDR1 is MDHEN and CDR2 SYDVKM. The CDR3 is CASSLQTGVGTEAFF. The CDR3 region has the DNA TGTGCCAGCAGTTTACAAACAGGGGTGGGAACTGAAGCTTTCTTT.

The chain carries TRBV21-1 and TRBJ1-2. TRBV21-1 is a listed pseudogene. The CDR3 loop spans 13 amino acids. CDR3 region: CASSKGRGYPYTF. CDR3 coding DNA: TGTGCCAGCAGCAAAGGGAGAGGGTACCCCTACACCTTC.

Here the CDR3 DNA reads TGTGCCAGCAGCCGTCCCATTAGTGGAAACACCATATATTTT. Translation: CASSRPISGNTIYF. The chain is built from TRBV6-5 and TRBJ1-3; D is unclear. The germline gives CDR1 MNHEY, CDR2 SVGAGI. The CDR3 is 14 residues long. V was trimmed by 6 bases and J by 3 bases, leaving 12 bases between them.

CDR3 in amino acids: CASSLMAQGRDTQYF. The CDR3 DNA is TGTGCCAGCAGTCTAATGGCGCAGGGTCGCGATACGCAGTATTTT. This sequence joins TRBV2 and TRBJ2-3; D may be TRBD1 (5 bases). The germline V gene has CDR1 SNHLY and CDR2 FYNNEI. The V end was cut by 5 bases, the J end by 6 bases, with 18 bases between. The CDR3 has 15 amino acids.

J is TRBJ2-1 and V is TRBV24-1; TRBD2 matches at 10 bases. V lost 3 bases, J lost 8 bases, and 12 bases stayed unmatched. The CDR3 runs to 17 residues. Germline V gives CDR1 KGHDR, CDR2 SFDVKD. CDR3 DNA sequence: TGTGCCACCAGTGATCCCCTCCCTAGCGGGGGTTTAGATGAGCAGTTCTTC. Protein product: CATSDPLPSGGLDEQFF.

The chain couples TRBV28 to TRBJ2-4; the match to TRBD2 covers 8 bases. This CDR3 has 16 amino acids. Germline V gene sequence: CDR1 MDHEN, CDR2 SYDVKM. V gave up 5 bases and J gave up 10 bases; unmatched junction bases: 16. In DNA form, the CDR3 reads TGTGCCAGCAGTCCCATAGCGCAGGCGGGGGGTGGGATTCAGTACTTC. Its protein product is CASSPIAQAGGGIQYF.

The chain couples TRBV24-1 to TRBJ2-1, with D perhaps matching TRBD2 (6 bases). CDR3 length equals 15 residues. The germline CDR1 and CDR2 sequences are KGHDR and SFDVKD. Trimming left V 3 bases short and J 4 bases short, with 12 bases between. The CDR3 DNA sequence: TGTGCCACCAGTGATATGCGGGAAAGATACAATGAGCAGTTCTTC. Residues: CATSDMRERYNEQFF.

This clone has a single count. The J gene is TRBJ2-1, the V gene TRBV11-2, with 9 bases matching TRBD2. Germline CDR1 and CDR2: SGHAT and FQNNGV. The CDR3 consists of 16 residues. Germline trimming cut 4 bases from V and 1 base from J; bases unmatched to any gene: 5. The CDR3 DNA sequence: TGTGCCAGCAGCTCAGGACTAGCGCAGTCCTACAATGAGCAGTTCTTC. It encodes CASSSGLAQSYNEQFF.